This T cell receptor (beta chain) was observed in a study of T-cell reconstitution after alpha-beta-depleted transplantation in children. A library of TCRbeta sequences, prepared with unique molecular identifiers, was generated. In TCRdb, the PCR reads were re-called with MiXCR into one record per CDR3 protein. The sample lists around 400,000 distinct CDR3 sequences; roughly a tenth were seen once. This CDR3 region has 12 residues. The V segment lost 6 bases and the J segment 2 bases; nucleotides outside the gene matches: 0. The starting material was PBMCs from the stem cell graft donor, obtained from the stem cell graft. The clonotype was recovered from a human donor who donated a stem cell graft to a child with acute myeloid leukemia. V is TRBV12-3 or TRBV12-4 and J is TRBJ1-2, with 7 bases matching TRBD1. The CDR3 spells CASSRGNYGYTF. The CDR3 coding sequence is TGTGCCAGCAGCAGGGGGAACTATGGCTACACCTTC.